This T cell receptor (beta chain) was captured in a study of post-analysis software for immune sequencing data. Background on the study: Courses of disease covered relapsing-remitting, secondary progressive and progressive-relapsing multiple sclerosis.

As regards this clonotype: Its antigen is undetermined.

Study-wide findings and caveats: Samples sharing a preparation batch grouped tightly together when assessed by F measure. Four or five TRBV segments, TRBV5-6, TRBV5-1 and TRBV20-1 among them, were found more frequent in patients than controls. Normalized Chao1 diversity was significantly lower in multiple sclerosis patients than in controls.

Prepared TCR beta cDNA libraries contained unique molecular identifiers. Using its own MiXCR run on the PCR reads, TCRdb lists one record per CDR3 protein. Seen here are 750,000 to 900,000 distinct CDR3 sequences, about 43% observed once, and the top ten hold 4.9%. V shed 6 bases, J shed 0 bases, and the junction held 1 base outside the gene matches. There are 13 residues in the CDR3. The V gene's germline CDR1 is MNHEY and CDR2 SVGAGI. The chain recombines TRBV6-5 with TRBJ2-7; 8 bases align to TRBD2. This sequence was found in a girl between 10 and 17 years old with multiple sclerosis. Sequencing was done on a sample of blood. DNA of the CDR3: TGTGCCAGCAGGGGACTAGGCTCCTACGAGCAGTACTTC. It translates to CASRGLGSYEQYF.